This passage covers 2 T cell receptor beta chains from one sample sequenced in a study of blood T cell repertoires in COVID-19. Generated by immunoSEQ multiplex PCR, the TCRdb table keeps only in-frame clones and is missing some. The profile covers over 150,000 clones, with around four fifths appearing a single time and around 7.8% taken by the ten largest. The sequencing sample was made of PBMCs or T cells enriched from blood (not recorded which). Receptor source: a man aged 50-60 years who had recovered from COVID-19.

The rearrangement joins TRBV18 to TRBJ2-7, with 9 positions matching TRBD1. The CDR3 length is 15 residues. V lost 0 bases to trimming and J lost 0 bases; unmatched junction nucleotides: 0. CDR1 is KGHSH, CDR2 LQKENI, per germline. The CDR3 coding sequence is TGTGCCAGCTCACCACCACAGGGGGCCTCCTACGAGCAGTACTTC. Translation gives CASSPPQGASYEQYF.

The chain joins TRBV5-5 to TRBJ1-1, with D uncertain. V dropped 0 bases and J dropped 6 bases, with 9 bases sitting between them. Germline V gives CDR1 SGHKS, CDR2 YYEKEE (reference sequence). The CDR3 runs to 13 residues. The CDR3, as DNA: TGTGCCAGCAGCTTGGGCGGGTTCGCTGAAGCTTTCTTT. Residues: CASSLGGFAEAFF.